This T cell receptor beta chain was sequenced in a study of molecular identifiers for immune sequencing clone quantification. Study findings and constraints: Highly expanded clone sizes could be underestimated by identical TCR molecules sharing a barcode. In naive cells, clones above 20 RNA copies held under 1% of molecules, whereas in effector cells they held over 97%.

J lost 8 bases, V lost 4 bases, and 8 bases had no gene match. The CDR3 consists of 15 residues. Germline CDR1 SGHDN, CDR2 FVKESK. This clonotype was counted between two and nine times. Its specificity is not known. Methods described previously were used for bulk TCR libraries, and listed TCR primers were applied. TCRdb fed the PCR reads into MiXCR, producing one record per CDR3 protein. The sample records a few hundred thousand distinct CDR3 sequences, about 25% being singletons. Source material: naive CD8+ T cells from blood, with Jurkat cell RNA spiked in. The subset denotes: FACS-sorted CD8+CD4-CCR7+CD45RA+ naive T cells. This TCR derives from a human donor in good health. Some libraries in this study had Jurkat cell RNA spiked in. The chain recombines TRBV14 with TRBJ2-1; 10 nucleotides agree with TRBD1. CDR3 amino acids: CASSLGTGVVYEQFF. In DNA, the CDR3 is TGTGCCAGCAGCCTTGGGACAGGGGTTGTCTATGAGCAGTTCTTC. The full variable domain, completed using reference TRBV14 and TRBJ2-1, is EAGVTQFPSHSVIEKGQTVTLRCDPISGHDNLYWYRRVMGKEIKFLLHFVKESKQDESGMPNNRFLAERTGGTYSTLKVQPAELEDSGVYFCASSLGTGVVYEQFFGPGTRLTVL.